This is a list of T cell receptor beta chains from one sample in a study of OX40 agonist ivuxolimab in advanced cancers. Sequenced by immunoSEQ multiplex PCR; TCRdb stores in-frame clones only, minus some. The data contain about 75,000 clones, roughly 90% of them seen just once; the ten biggest clones take up around 8.2%. Sequencing was performed on CD4+ or CD8+ T cells sorted from blood, taken in a trial of the OX40 agonist ivuxolimab. These receptors all stem from an adult with an advanced solid tumor such as melanoma, head and neck, liver or kidney cancer. Both conserved end residues are part of each CDR3. The order of the fields is J gene, V gene, CDR3 protein.

TRBJ1-5 | TRBV6-6 | CASSDPNSVNQPQHF
TRBJ2-3 | TRBV6-6 | CASSHRGWTDTQYF
TRBJ1-5 | TRBV6-6 | CASSSLNQPQHF
TRBJ1-4 | TRBV6-5 | CASSYSRTNEKLFF
TRBJ2-3 | TRBV6-5 | CASSFRGPGKNTQYF
TRBJ1-2 | TRBV7-2 | CASSLVGTGIYGYTF
TRBJ2-7 | TRBV4-3 | CASSQDERGASYEQYF
TRBJ2-7 | TRBV4-3 | CASSQDGFSSYEQYF
TRBJ2-1 | TRBV4-3 | CASSQDRGLYNEQFF
TRBJ1-2 | TRBV7-3 | CASSLAPPMGAINYGYTF
TRBJ1-6 | TRBV2 | CASSDLLGSPLHF
TRBJ2-2 | TRBV7-6 | CASRPGQVFWGANTGELFF
TRBJ1-6 | TRBV7-9 | CASSLTGGDYSPLHF
TRBJ1-1 | TRBV4-3 | CASSQGQSSSRTEAFF
TRBJ1-6 | TRBV30 | CAWSLGDSPLHF
TRBJ2-6 | TRBV6-6 | CASSPQTGSGANVLTF
TRBJ1-1 | TRBV19 | CASSEGTGGGSTEAFF
TRBJ2-6 | TRBV15 | CATSRGQLNGANVLTF
TRBJ2-1 | TRBV7-9 | CASNLLAGGSYNEQFF
TRBJ1-2 | TRBV11-2 | CASSLESYGYTF
TRBJ2-3 | TRBV14 | CASSPWASGAPDTQYF
TRBJ2-1 | TRBV7-9 | CASSSQRNEQFF
TRBJ2-3 | TRBV7-9 | CASSLGLSTDTQYF
TRBJ1-6 | TRBV19 | CASSSELNSPLHF
TRBJ1-2 | TRBV7-2 | CASSLAQGAPTVF
TRBJ2-4 | TRBV7-8 | CASSHKTPGQKKNIQYF